The 12 T cell receptor beta chains in this list originate from one sample, sequenced in a study of T cells in Graves' hyperthyroidism and ophthalmopathy. RNA transcripts served as the template for amplifying TCR beta CDR3 regions. An initial round of RT-PCR targeting the TCR CDR3 relied on the HTBI primer set. Using its own MiXCR run on the multiplex PCR reads, TCRdb lists one record per CDR3 protein. In the table there are 450,000 to 500,000 distinct CDR3 sequences, roughly 22% of which are singletons. Sample: blood. The receptors here all came from a woman in her seventies with Graves' ophthalmopathy.

V usage is TRBV5-1 and J usage is TRBJ2-7; possibly TRBD1 or TRBD2 for D (5 bases each). V was cut by 0 bases and J by 5 bases, with 12 bases left in between. The V gene's germline CDR1 is SGHRS and CDR2 YFSETQ. This CDR3 region has 14 residues. In nucleotides, the CDR3 is TGCGCCAGCAGCTTGGCAGGTAGGGGAGACGAGCAGTACTTC. Translated: CASSLAGRGDEQYF.

This clonotype was counted a few times. V and J are TRBV12-3 or TRBV12-4 and TRBJ2-7; 11 positions agree with TRBD1. This CDR3 spans 14 amino acids. Trimming cost V 3 bases and J 9 bases; bases outside gene matches: 7. CDR3 in amino acids: CASSLGQGVWWQYF. As DNA, the CDR3 is TGTGCCAGCAGTTTGGGACAGGGGGTTTGGTGGCAGTACTTC.

The table lists this clonotype with many counts. The V call is TRBV28, the J call TRBJ2-5, with 7 nucleotides matching TRBD2. CDR1 and CDR2 from the germline V gene are MDHEN and SYDVKM. Losses at the gene ends were 6 bases for V and 6 bases for J; bases not matched to a gene: 4. CDR3 length: 12 residues. The CDR3 DNA is TGTGCCAGCAGCCGACTAGCCCAGACCCAGTACTTC. Protein sequence: CASSRLAQTQYF.

The rearrangement joins TRBV11-2 to TRBJ2-6; weak D call: TRBD1 (7 bases). The CDR3 has 19 residues. Germline lookup yields CDR1 SGHAT and CDR2 FQNNGV. With 6 bases removed from V and 2 bases from J, the gap between germline ends came to 23 bases. CDR3 coding DNA: TGTGCCAGCAGGCTATATGGGACGGCAGGGGGGACTGGGGCCAACGTCCTGACTTTC. Translated: CASRLYGTAGGTGANVLTF.

In this sample, this clonotype turned up many times. The CDR3 loop is CATSSDRESTGELFF. CDR3 DNA sequence: TGTGCCACCTCCTCGGACAGGGAGTCCACCGGGGAGCTGTTTTTT. J is TRBJ2-2 and V is TRBV28; 8 nucleotides line up with TRBD1. The CDR3 has 15 amino acids. Trimming at V came to 10 bases and at J to 4 bases, leaving 11 bases not matched to a gene. CDR1 MDHEN and CDR2 SYDVKM come from the germline V gene.

This sequence joins TRBV19 and TRBJ2-7; 8 positions agree with TRBD1. The CDR3 spans 15 residues. The trim removed 9 bases at V and 4 bases at J, leaving 14 bases unmatched. The germline CDR1 and CDR2 sequences are LNHDA and SQIVND (reference sequence). CDR3 amino acids: CASSETGQVKYEQYF. The CDR3 coding sequence is TGTGCCAGCTCCGAGACGGGACAGGTTAAGTACGAGCAGTACTTC.

The V and J genes are TRBV6-1 and TRBJ1-5; 7 positions agree with TRBD1. The CDR3 has 16 amino acids. Germline trimming cut 6 bases from V and 7 bases from J; bases unmatched to any gene: 15. Per the germline V gene, CDR1 is MNHNS and CDR2 is SASEGT. The CDR3 protein is CASSPGQPSWGQPQHF. The CDR3 DNA reads as TGTGCCAGCAGCCCGGGACAGCCCTCTTGGGGACAGCCCCAGCATTTT.

This clonotype has just a few counts. The CDR3 bases are TGTGCCACCGTTCCCCGGGACAGGGGACCCACTGAAGCTTTCTTT. Protein product: CATVPRDRGPTEAFF. The chain couples TRBV10-3 to TRBJ1-1; 10 bases map to TRBD1. Trimming cost V 10 bases and J 4 bases; bases outside gene matches: 12. The CDR3 is made up of 15 amino acids. The germline V gene encodes CDR1 ENHRY and CDR2 SYGVKD.

This clonotype turned up a few times. V and J are TRBV7-8 and TRBJ1-6, with D uncertain. Per the germline V gene, CDR1 is SGHVS and CDR2 is FQNEAQ. The V end lost 1 base, the J end lost 17 bases, and 12 bases lay between the germline ends. The CDR3 has 12 amino acids. CDR3 region: CASSLDYSFFHF. CDR3 DNA: TGTGCCAGCAGCTTAGATTACTCCTTCTTCCACTTT.

This clonotype came up many times. The chain uses TRBV10-3 and TRBJ1-1; D is unclear. The CDR3 totals 14 residues. Trimming shortened V by 3 bases and J by 0 bases, and 8 bases separated the two germline ends. Germline V gives CDR1 ENHRY, CDR2 SYGVKD. CDR3 bases: TGTGCCATCAGTGAAAGGACGCTGAACACTGAAGCTTTCTTT. Translating gives CAISERTLNTEAFF.

This rearrangement joins TRBV19 to TRBJ2-7; D possibly uses TRBD1 or TRBD2 (5 bases each). Germline-derived CDR1 and CDR2 are LNHDA and SQIVND (reference sequence). V shed 6 bases and J shed 5 bases, with 14 bases lying between them. The CDR3 extends over 13 amino acids. CDR3: CASSTTRGNEQYF. For the CDR3, the DNA is TGTGCCAGTAGCACCACTAGGGGCAACGAGCAGTACTTC.

A few counts support this clonotype. The V gene is TRBV5-1, the J gene TRBJ2-1; D is unresolved. This CDR3 contains 14 residues. Germline lookup yields CDR1 SGHRS and CDR2 YFSETQ. Trimming took 4 bases from V and 3 from J, leaving 11 bases between them. CDR3 protein: CASSIGPGYNEQFF. The CDR3 DNA is TGCGCCAGCAGCATAGGACCAGGCTACAATGAGCAGTTCTTC.